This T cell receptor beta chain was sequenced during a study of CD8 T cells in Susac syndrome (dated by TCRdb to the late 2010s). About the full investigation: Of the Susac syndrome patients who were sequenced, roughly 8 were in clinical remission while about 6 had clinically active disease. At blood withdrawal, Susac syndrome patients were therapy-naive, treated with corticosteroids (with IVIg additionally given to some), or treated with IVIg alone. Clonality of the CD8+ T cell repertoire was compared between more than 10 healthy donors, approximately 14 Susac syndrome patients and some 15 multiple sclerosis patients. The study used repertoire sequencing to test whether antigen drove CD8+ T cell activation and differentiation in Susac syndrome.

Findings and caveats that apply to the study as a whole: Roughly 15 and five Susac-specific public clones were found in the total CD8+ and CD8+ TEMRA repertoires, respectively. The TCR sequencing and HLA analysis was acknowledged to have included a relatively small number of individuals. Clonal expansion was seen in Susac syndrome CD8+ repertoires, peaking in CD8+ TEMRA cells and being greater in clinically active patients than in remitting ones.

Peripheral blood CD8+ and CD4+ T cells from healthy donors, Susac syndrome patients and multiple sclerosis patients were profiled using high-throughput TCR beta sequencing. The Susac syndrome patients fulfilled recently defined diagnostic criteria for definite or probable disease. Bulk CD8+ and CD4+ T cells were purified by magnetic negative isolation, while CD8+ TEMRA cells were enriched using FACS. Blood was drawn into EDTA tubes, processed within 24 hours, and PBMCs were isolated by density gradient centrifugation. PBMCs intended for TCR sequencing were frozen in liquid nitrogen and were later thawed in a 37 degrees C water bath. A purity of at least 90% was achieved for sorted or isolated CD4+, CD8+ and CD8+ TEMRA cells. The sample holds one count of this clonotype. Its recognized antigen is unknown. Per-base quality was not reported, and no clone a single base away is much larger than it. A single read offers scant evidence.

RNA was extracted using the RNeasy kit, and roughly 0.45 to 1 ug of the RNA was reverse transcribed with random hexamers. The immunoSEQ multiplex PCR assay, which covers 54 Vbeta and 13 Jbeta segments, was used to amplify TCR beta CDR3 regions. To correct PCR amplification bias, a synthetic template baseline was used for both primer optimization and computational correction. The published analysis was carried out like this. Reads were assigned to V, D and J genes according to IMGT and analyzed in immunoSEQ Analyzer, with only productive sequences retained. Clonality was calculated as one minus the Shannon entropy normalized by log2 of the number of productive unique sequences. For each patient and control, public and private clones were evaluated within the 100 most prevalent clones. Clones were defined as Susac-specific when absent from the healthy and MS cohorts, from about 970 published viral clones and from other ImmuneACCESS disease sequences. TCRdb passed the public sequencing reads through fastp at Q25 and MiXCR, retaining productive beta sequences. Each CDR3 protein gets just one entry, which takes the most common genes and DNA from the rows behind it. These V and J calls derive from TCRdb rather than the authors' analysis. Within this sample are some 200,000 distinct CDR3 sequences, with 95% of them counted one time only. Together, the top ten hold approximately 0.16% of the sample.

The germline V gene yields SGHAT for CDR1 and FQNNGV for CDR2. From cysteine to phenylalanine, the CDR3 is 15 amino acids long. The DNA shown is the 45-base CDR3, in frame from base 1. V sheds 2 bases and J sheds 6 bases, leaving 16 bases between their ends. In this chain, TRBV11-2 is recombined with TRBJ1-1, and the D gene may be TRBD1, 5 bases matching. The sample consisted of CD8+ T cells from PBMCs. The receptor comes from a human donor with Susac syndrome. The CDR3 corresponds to CASSLQAEGGAEAFF. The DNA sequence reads TGTGCCAGCAGCTTACAGGCTGAGGGAGGGGCTGAAGCTTTCTTT. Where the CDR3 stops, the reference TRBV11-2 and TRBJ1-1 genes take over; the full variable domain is EAGVAQSPRYKIIEKRQSVAFWCNPISGHATLYWYQQILGQGPKLLIQFQNNGVVDDSQLPKDRFSAERLKGVDSTLKIQPAKLEDSAVYLCASSLQAEGGAEAFFGQGTRLTVV.